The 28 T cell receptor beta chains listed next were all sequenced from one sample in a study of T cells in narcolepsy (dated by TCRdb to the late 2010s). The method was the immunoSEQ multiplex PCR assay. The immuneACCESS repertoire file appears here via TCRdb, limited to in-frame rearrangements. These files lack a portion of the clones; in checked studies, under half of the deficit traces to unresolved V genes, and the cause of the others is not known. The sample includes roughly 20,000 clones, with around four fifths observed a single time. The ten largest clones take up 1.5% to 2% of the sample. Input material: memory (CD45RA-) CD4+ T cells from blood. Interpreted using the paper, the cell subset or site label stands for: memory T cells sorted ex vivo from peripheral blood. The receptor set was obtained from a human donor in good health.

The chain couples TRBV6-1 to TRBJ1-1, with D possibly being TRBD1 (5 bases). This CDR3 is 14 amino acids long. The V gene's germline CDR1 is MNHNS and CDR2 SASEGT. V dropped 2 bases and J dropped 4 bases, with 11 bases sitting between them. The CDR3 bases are TGTGCCAGCAGTGAACACCAGGGAGTCACTGAAGCTTTCTTT. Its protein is CASSEHQGVTEAFF.

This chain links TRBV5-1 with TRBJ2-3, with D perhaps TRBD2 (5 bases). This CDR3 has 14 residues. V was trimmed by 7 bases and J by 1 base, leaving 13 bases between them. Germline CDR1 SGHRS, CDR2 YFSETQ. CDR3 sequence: CASDPGMGTDTQYF. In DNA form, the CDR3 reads TGCGCCAGCGACCCCGGGATGGGCACAGATACGCAGTATTTT.

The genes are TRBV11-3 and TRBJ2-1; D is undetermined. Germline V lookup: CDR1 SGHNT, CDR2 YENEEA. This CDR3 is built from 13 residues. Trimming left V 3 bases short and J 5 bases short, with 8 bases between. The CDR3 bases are TGTGCCAGCAGCTTTCGACTTAACAATGAGCAGTTCTTC. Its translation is CASSFRLNNEQFF.

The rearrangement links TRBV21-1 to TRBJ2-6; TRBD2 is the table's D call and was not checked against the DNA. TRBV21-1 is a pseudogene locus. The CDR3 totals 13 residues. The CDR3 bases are TGTGCCAGTGCGGGGGAAGGGGCCAACGTCCTGACTTTC. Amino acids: CASAGEGANVLTF.

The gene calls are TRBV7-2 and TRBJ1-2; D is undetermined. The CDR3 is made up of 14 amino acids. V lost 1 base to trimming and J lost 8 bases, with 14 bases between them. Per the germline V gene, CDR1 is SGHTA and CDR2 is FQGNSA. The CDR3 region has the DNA TGTGCCAGCAGCTTAGAGGCGGGGAGAGGAGGCTACACCTTC. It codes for CASSLEAGRGGYTF.

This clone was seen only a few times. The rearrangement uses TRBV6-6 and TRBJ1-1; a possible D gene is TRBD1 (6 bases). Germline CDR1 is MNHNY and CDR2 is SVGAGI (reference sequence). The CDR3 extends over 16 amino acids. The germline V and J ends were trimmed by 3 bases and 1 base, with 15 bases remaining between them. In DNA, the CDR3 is TGTGCCAGCAGTTATAACAGGGCCAACTCGAACACTGAAGCTTTCTTT. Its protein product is CASSYNRANSNTEAFF.

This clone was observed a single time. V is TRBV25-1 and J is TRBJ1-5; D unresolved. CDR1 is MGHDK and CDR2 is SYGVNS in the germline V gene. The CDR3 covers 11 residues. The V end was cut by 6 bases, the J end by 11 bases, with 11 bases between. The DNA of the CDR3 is TGTGCCAGCAGACAAAGGGAGTCCCAGCATTTT. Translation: CASRQRESQHF.

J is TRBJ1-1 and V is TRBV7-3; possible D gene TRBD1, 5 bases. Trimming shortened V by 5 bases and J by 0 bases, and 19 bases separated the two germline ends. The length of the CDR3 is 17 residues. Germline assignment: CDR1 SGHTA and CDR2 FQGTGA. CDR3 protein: CASSLGAGRSLNTEAFF. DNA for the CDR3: TGTGCCAGCAGCCTCGGGGCAGGGCGCAGCCTGAACACTGAAGCTTTCTTT.

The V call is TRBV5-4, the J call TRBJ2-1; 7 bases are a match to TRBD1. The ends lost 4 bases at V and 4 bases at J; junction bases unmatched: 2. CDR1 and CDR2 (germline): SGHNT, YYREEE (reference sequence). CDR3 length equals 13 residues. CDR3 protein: CASSPQGYNEQFF. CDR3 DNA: TGTGCCAGCAGCCCACAGGGGTACAATGAGCAGTTCTTC.

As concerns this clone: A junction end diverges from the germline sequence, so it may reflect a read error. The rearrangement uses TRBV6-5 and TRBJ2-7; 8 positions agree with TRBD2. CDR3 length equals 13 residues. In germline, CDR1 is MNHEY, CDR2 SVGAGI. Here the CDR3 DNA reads TGTGCCAGCAGCGGGGGGGTGAGACACGAGCAGCACTTC. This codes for CASSGGVRHEQHF.

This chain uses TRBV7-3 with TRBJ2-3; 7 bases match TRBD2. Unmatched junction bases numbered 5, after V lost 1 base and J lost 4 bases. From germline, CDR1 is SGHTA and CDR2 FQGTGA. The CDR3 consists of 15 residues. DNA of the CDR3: TGTGCCAGCAGCTTAAGGGGCGGGAGCTCAGATACGCAGTATTTT. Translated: CASSLRGGSSDTQYF.

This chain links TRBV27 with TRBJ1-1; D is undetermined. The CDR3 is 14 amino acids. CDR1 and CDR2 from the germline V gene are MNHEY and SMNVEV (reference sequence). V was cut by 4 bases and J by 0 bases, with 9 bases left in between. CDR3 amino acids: CASSSAPLNTEAFF. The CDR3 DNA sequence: TGTGCCAGCAGTTCAGCACCTCTGAACACTGAAGCTTTCTTT.

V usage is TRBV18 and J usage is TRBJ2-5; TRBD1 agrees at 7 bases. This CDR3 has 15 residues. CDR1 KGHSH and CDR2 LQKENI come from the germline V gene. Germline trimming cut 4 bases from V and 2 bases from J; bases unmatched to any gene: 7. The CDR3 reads CASSLPGQRQETQYF. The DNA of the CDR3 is TGTGCCAGCTCACTTCCGGGACAGAGACAAGAGACCCAGTACTTC.

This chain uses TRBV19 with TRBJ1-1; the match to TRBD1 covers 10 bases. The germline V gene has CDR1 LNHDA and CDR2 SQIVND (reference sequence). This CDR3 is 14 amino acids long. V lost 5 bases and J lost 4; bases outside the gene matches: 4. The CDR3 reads CASSPRQGATEAFF. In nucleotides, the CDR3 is TGTGCCAGTAGTCCGAGACAGGGGGCCACTGAAGCTTTCTTT.

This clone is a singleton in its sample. CDR3 nucleotides: TGTGCCAGCAGCTTGGGACGGAACTCTGGAAACACCATATATTTT. This codes for CASSLGRNSGNTIYF. The chain uses TRBV5-8 and TRBJ1-3, with unresolved D. The CDR3 extends over 15 amino acids. Germline lookup yields CDR1 SGHTS and CDR2 YDEGEE. With 0 bases removed from V and 0 bases from J, the gap between germline ends came to 7 bases.

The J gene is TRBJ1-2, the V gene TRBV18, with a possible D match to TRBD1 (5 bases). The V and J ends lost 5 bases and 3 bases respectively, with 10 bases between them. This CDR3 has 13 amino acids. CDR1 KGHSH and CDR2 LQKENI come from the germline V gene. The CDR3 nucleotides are TGTGCCAGCTCATCCGGGACGGACTATGGCTACACCTTC. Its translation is CASSSGTDYGYTF.

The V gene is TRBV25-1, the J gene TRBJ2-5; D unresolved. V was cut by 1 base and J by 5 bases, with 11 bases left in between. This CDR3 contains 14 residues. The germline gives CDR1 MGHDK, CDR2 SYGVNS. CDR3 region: CASSEWPDSETQYF. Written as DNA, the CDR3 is TGTGCCAGCAGTGAATGGCCCGATTCGGAGACCCAGTACTTC.

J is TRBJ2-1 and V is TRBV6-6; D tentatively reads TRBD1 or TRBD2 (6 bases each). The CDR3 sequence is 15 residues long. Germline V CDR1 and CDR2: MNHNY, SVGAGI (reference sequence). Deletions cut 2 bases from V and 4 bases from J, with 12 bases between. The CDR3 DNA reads TGTGCCAGCAGTTACCGGGGGCCCTTTTACAATGAGCAGTTCTTC. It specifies CASSYRGPFYNEQFF.

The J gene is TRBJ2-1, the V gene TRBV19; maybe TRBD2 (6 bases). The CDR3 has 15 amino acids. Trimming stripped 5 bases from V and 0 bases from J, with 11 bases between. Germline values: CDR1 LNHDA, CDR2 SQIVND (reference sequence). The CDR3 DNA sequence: TGTGCCAGTAGTCGGAGCGGGCTCTCCTACAATGAGCAGTTCTTC. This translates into CASSRSGLSYNEQFF.

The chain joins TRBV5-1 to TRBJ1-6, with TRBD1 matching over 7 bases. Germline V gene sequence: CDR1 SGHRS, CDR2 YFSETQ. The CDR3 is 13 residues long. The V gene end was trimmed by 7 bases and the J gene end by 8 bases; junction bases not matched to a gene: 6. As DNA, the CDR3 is TGCGCCAGCCAGGGGGTGGCTGATTCACCCCTCCACTTT. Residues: CASQGVADSPLHF.

This CDR3 is CASSPPDGSDTQYF. Written as DNA, the CDR3 is TGTGCCAGCTCACCACCGGACGGTTCAGATACGCAGTATTTT. V usage is TRBV18 and J usage is TRBJ2-3; no clear D. This CDR3 comprises 14 residues. Trimming removed 0 bases from V and 4 bases from J, with 8 bases in between. Germline assignment: CDR1 KGHSH and CDR2 LQKENI.

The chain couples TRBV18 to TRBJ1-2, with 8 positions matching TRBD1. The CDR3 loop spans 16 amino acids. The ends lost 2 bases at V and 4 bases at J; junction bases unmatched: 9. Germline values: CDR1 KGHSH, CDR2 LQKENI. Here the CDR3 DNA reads TGTGCCAGCTCACCAATTGGACAGGGCTCTCGCTATGGCTACACCTTC. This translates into CASSPIGQGSRYGYTF.

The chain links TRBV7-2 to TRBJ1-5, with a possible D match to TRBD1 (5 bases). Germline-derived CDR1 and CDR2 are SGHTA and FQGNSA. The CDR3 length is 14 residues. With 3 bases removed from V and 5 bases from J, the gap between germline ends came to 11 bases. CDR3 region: CASSFTGADQPQHF. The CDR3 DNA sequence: TGTGCCAGCAGCTTTACCGGGGCGGATCAGCCCCAGCATTTT. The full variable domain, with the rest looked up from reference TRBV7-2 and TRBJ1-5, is GAGVSQSPSNKVTEKGKDVELRCDPISGHTALYWYRQSLGQGLEFLIYFQGNSAPDKSGLPSDRFSAERTGGSVSTLTIQRTQQEDSAVYLCASSFTGADQPQHFGDGTRLSIL.

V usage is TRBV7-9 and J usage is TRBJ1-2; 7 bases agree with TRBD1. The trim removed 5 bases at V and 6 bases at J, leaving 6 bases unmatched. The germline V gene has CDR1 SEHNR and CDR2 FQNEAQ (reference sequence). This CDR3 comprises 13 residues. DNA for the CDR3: TGTGCCAGCAGCCTTGACAGGGATGATGGCTACACCTTC. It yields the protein CASSLDRDDGYTF.

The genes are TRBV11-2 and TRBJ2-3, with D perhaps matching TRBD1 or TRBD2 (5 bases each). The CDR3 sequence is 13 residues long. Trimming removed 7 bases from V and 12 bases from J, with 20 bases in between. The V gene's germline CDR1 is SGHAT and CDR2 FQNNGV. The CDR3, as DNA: TGTGCCAGCACCACCGAGGGGCTCCGGACCCAGTATTTT. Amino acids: CASTTEGLRTQYF.

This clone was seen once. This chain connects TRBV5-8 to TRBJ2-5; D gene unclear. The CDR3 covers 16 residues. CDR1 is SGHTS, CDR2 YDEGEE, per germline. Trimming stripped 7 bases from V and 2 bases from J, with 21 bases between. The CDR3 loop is CASHRILRSVQETQYF. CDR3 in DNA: TGTGCCAGCCACCGGATCCTTAGGTCTGTACAAGAGACCCAGTACTTC.

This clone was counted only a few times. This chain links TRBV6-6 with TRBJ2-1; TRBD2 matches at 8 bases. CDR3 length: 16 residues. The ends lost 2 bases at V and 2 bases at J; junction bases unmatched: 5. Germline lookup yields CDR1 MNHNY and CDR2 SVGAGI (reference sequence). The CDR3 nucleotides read TGTGCCAGCAGTTACGGCGGGGGGCCAACCTACAATGAGCAGTTCTTC. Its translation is CASSYGGGPTYNEQFF.

In nucleotides, the CDR3 is TGCGCCAGCAGCCAGGACAGGGCGAACACTGAAGCTTTCTTT. Amino acid sequence: CASSQDRANTEAFF. The genes are TRBV5-1 and TRBJ1-1; 8 positions agree with TRBD1. This CDR3 contains 14 residues. CDR1 is SGHRS and CDR2 is YFSETQ in the germline V gene. The junction had 3 bases not matched to a gene; V was cut back by 4 bases and J by 1 base.